This T cell receptor beta chain was retrieved from a study of blood T cells in healthy people across ages. Findings of the study overall: Because donor CMV status was unknown, expanded clonotype changes were possibly confounded. Older individuals had lower TCR beta diversity per million T cells (the decline was roughly linear).

The CDR3 runs to 13 residues. V lost 6 bases and J lost 6; bases outside the gene matches: 9. Looked up from germline, CDR1 is SQVTM and CDR2 is ANQGSEA. It was with a sample-barcoded 5' primer and a J-beta primer mix that a second PCR of roughly 7 to 12 cycles was run. TCRdb re-derived calls from the 5' RACE reads in MiXCR, one entry per CDR3 protein. The profile shows about 800,000 distinct CDR3 sequences, roughly 50% of them singletons. Note on this clonotype: Its target is unknown.

This sequence was found in a man in his thirties or forties in good health. Sequencing was performed on blood. The chain is built from TRBV29-1 and TRBJ1-1, with TRBD1 matching over 8 bases. DNA of the CDR3: TGCAGCGTACCAGGGGGCGCGGTATCTGAAGCTTTCTTT. Translating it yields CSVPGGAVSEAFF.